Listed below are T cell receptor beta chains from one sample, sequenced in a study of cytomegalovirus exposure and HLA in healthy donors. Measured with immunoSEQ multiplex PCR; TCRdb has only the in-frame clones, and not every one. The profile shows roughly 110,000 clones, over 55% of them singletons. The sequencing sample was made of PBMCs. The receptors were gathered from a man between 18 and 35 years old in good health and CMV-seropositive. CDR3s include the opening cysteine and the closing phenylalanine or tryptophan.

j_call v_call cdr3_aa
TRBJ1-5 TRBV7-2 CASSLPVGARQPQHF
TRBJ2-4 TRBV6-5 CASSYTTGTKNIQYF
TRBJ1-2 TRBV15 CATSPGANYGYTF
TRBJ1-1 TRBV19 CASSKEMNTEAFF
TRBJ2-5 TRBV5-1 CASSLLGTSAMRETQYF
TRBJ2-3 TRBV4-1 CASSQEGLAGDTQYF
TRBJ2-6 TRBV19 CASTPERGSGANVLTF
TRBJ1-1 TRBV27 CASSSSGTWLNTEAFF
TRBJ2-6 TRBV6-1 CASSEGLPNSGANVLTF
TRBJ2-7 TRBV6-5 CAIGRQGSSYEQYF
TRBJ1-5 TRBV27 CASSQAWGVRNQPQHF
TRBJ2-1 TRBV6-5 CASRGTSVNYNEQFF
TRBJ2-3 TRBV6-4 CASSEWGGYTDTQYF
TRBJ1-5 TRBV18 CASSPGQGNQPQHF
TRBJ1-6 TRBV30 CAWVPKGGYSPLHF
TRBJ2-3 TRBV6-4 CASSEAGGSSTDTQYF
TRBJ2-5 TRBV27 CASSLSSGYKGNQYF
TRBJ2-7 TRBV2 CASSAATGREQYF
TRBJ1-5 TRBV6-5 CASRPVQGAQQPQHF
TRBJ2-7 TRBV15 CATSPFQGVYEQYF
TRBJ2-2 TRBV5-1 CASSLDGSARELFF
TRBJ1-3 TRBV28 CASSLFAGSGNTIYF
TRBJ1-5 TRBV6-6 CASSPPGGNQPQHF
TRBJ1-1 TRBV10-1 CASSAGRRTEAFF
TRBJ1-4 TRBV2 CASETGFNEKLFF
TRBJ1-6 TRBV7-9 CASSSGGRWNSPLHF
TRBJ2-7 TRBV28 CASSRVLEWYEQYF
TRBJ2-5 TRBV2 CASKGGALGETQYF
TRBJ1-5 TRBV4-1 CASSQPGGTLSNQPQHF
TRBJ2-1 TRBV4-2 CASSRMVAGGNNEQFF
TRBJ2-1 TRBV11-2 CASSSWTGRDEQFF
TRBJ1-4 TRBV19 CASSSGSNEKLFF